This T cell receptor beta chain came from a study of cytomegalovirus exposure and HLA in healthy donors. The PCR contained 60 Vbeta and 13 Jbeta primers. Method: immunoSEQ multiplex PCR; TCRdb's copy keeps in-frame clones and lacks some. The profile covers 180,000 or so clones, with over 65% appearing a single time and 1.4% taken by the ten largest. CDR1 is LGHNT and CDR2 is FRNRAP in the germline V gene. J lost 8 bases, V lost 1 base, and 13 bases had no gene match. The CDR3 extends over 16 amino acids. This receptor was identified in a man aged 18-30 years in good health and CMV-seronegative. The genes are TRBV12-5 and TRBJ1-2, with 7 positions matching TRBD1. Sequencing used PBMCs. DNA for the CDR3: TGTGCTAGTGGTTTGGCCCGAAACAGGGGATCGCGAGGCTACACCTTC. Residues: CASGLARNRGSRGYTF.